The 25 T cell receptor beta chains listed next were all sequenced from one sample in a study of glioma-infiltrating T cells. The iRepertoire nested amplicon-rescue multiplex PCR amplified TCR alpha and beta CDR3s from RNA. TCRdb processed the multiplex PCR reads anew with MiXCR; each CDR3 protein has one entry. The sample carries around 170,000 distinct CDR3 sequences, around 40% recorded once. Sequencing was carried out using glioma tissue, nonneoplastic brain tissue, or PBMCs (not recorded which). Receptors originate from a human donor with low-grade glioma or glioblastoma, undergoing nonglioma brain surgery, or in good health (not recorded which).

Remarks on this clonotype: Mismatch with germline at one junction end may stem from a read error. The chain couples TRBV24-1 to TRBJ2-1; 10 nucleotides match TRBD2. The CDR3 totals 16 residues. Germline V gives CDR1 KGHDR, CDR2 SFDVKD. The CDR3 DNA follows: TGTTCCACCAGCGAATTGGGACTAGCGAACAACAATGAGCAGTTCTTC. Protein product: CSTSELGLANNNEQFF.

The chain combines TRBV3-1 with TRBJ1-3; 8 nucleotides match TRBD1. The germline CDR1 and CDR2 sequences are LGHDT and YNNKEL (reference sequence). J gave up 4 bases and V 1 base, and 3 bases lay outside the gene matches. The CDR3 length is 15 residues. CDR3 sequence: CASSQGTGRGNTIYF. In DNA form, the CDR3 reads TGTGCCAGCAGCCAAGGGACAGGGAGAGGAAACACCATATATTTT.

As regards this clonotype: One junction end disagrees with the germline gene, perhaps due to a read error. The gene calls are TRBV3-1 and TRBJ2-7, with D possibly TRBD2 on 7 matching bases. CDR1 and CDR2 (germline): LGHDT, YNNKEL (reference sequence). CDR3 length: 16 amino acids. CDR3 protein: CASSRTRGRGAYKQYF. The CDR3 region has the DNA TGTGCCAGCAGCCGGACTAGAGGGAGGGGGGCCTACAAGCAGTACTTC.

CDR3 DNA sequence: TGTGCCAGCAGCCCGAAGGGAGTAAGCTCCTACAATGAGCAGTACTTC. This codes for CASSPKGVSSYNEQYF. The chain uses TRBV7-9 and TRBJ2-7; D possibly corresponds to TRBD2 (5 bases). Germline V gene sequence: CDR1 SEHNR, CDR2 FQNEAQ (reference sequence). There are 16 residues in the CDR3. Between the trimmed V and J ends, which lost 5 bases and 7 bases, there was a span of 24 bases.

In its sample, this clonotype was seen many times. Here the CDR3 DNA reads TGCGCCAGCACCAAATGGGACAAAAGCTCCTACAATGAGCAGTTCTTC. This encodes CASTKWDKSSYNEQFF. The chain combines TRBV4-1 with TRBJ2-1, with D maybe TRBD1 (6 bases). V lost 7 bases to trimming and J lost 0 bases, with 16 bases between them. This CDR3 region has 16 residues. Germline V gene sequence: CDR1 MGHRA, CDR2 YSYEKL.

The gene calls are TRBV12-3 or TRBV12-4 and TRBJ1-1; D ambiguous. The CDR3 has 14 residues. The V end lost 10 bases, the J end lost 1 base, and 16 bases lay between the germline ends. CDR3 in DNA: TGTGCCACATGTCTCGGCCCATCGAACACTGAAGCTTTCTTT. It is translated as CATCLGPSNTEAFF.

The CDR3 DNA reads as TGTGCCAGCCGGGACTCTGAATACACAGATACGCAGTATTTT. Amino acid sequence: CASRDSEYTDTQYF. The chain recombines TRBV7-8 with TRBJ2-3, with a possible D match to TRBD2 (6 bases). This CDR3 is 14 amino acids long. Between the trimmed V and J ends, which lost 8 bases and 2 bases, there was a span of 14 bases. The germline CDR1 and CDR2 sequences are SGHVS and FQNEAQ.

On this clonotype: One junction end does not reproduce the germline sequence, and a read error may be involved. V usage is TRBV14 and J usage is TRBJ2-2; the D gene could be TRBD1 or TRBD2 (5 bases each). The germline CDR1 and CDR2 sequences are SGHDN and FVKESK. This CDR3 is 16 amino acids long. The CDR3 loop reads CASRQDWGSGVGELFF. Written as DNA, the CDR3 is TGTGCCAGCAGGCAAGATTGGGGGAGCGGCGTCGGGGAGCTGTTTTTT.

Regarding this clonotype: This may be a read error, as it is one base from a much larger clone. The chain links TRBV7-2 to TRBJ2-7, with D unresolved. Germline V gene lookup returns CDR1 SGHTA and CDR2 FQGNSA. The CDR3 extends over 14 amino acids. Between the trimmed V and J ends, which lost 3 bases and 4 bases, there was a span of 13 bases. CDR3 residues: CASSFPVGLYEQYF. In nucleotides, the CDR3 is TGTGCCAGCAGCTTCCCAGTGGGCTTATACGAGCAGTACTTC.

V usage is TRBV2 and J usage is TRBJ2-7, with a possible D match to TRBD2 (6 bases). V was trimmed by 4 bases and J by 7 bases, leaving 17 bases between them. The CDR3 has 14 amino acids. CDR1 is SNHLY and CDR2 is FYNNEI in the germline V gene. The CDR3 loop reads CASSARRGRNEQYF. The DNA for the CDR3 is TGTGCCAGCAGTGCTCGTAGAGGGAGGAATGAGCAGTACTTC. The variable domain in full, completed from reference TRBV2 and TRBJ2-7, reads EPEVTQTPSHQVTQMGQEVILRCVPISNHLYFYWYRQILGQKVEFLVSFYNNEISEKSEIFDDQFSVERPDGSNFTLKIRSTKLEDSAMYFCASSARRGRNEQYFGPGTRLTVT.

In this sample, this clonotype turned up many times. J is TRBJ1-2 and V is TRBV15; no clear D. V shed 7 bases and J shed 4 bases, with 16 bases lying between them. CDR3 length: 14 amino acids. From germline, CDR1 is LNHNV and CDR2 YYDKDF (reference sequence). The CDR3 loop is CATKSTGISYGYTF. CDR3 bases: TGTGCCACCAAATCGACCGGGATTTCCTATGGCTACACCTTC.

The chain links TRBV6-1 to TRBJ2-1; no clear D gene. V was clipped by 1 base and J by 16 bases, with 17 bases between them. CDR1 is MNHNS and CDR2 is SASEGT in the germline V gene. The CDR3 extends over 13 amino acids. As DNA, the CDR3 is TGTGCCAGCAGTGAAGTTCCTTTACCTCACAAATTCTTC. Protein sequence: CASSEVPLPHKFF.

The J gene is TRBJ2-1, the V gene TRBV19; weak D call: TRBD2 (6 bases). The CDR3 is made up of 14 amino acids. Germline CDR1 is LNHDA and CDR2 is SQIVND (reference sequence). Deletions cut 8 bases from V and 2 bases from J, with 13 bases between. The CDR3 here is CASEGLNTYNEQFF. In nucleotides, the CDR3 is TGTGCCAGTGAAGGACTAAATACCTACAATGAGCAGTTCTTC.

With respect to this clonotype: A read error is possible here, since a much larger clone lies one base away. J is TRBJ2-5 and V is TRBV7-9; D is uncertain. The germline V gene encodes CDR1 SEHNR and CDR2 FQNEAQ (reference sequence). CDR3 length: 12 residues. DNA for the CDR3: TGTGCCGGCAGCCAGTTACGATGGACCCAGTACTTC. Protein: CAGSQLRWTQYF.

In the case of this clonotype: A read error may be the cause here, since a much bigger clone is one base away. The rearrangement uses TRBV12-5 and TRBJ1-1; 9 bases fit TRBD1. V trimming: 5 bases; J trimming: 5 bases; junction bases outside the gene matches: 6. Per the germline V gene, CDR1 is LGHNT and CDR2 is FRNRAP. The CDR3 length is 14 residues. CDR3 in amino acids: CASGTLDRGTEAFF. The DNA for the CDR3 is TGTGCTAGTGGTACCTTAGACAGGGGGACTGAAGCTTTCTTT.

This clonotype came up many times. The rearrangement links TRBV6-1 to TRBJ1-1; D unresolved. This CDR3 spans 12 amino acids. Trimming took 5 bases from V and 5 from J, leaving 9 bases between them. Germline V gives CDR1 MNHNS, CDR2 SASEGT. The CDR3 here is CASSFQSTEAFF. In nucleotides, the CDR3 is TGTGCCAGCAGTTTCCAATCTACTGAAGCTTTCTTT.

This chain joins TRBV2 and TRBJ2-2; TRBD1 matches 7 bases. Germline V CDR1 and CDR2: SNHLY, FYNNEI. Unmatched junction bases numbered 6, after V lost 5 bases and J lost 6 bases. The CDR3 is 14 residues long. CDR3 sequence reads: CASSLRTGPGELFF. The CDR3 bases are TGTGCCAGCAGTCTCCGGACAGGCCCCGGGGAGCTGTTTTTT.

Written as DNA, the CDR3 is TGTGCCACCAGCAGAGCTCCCGGGGCCATACCCGCCGGGGAGCTGTTTTTT. Protein sequence: CATSRAPGAIPAGELFF. The rearrangement joins TRBV15 to TRBJ2-2; D tentatively fits TRBD1 or TRBD2 (5 bases each). Germline-derived CDR1 and CDR2 are LNHNV and YYDKDF (reference sequence). CDR3 length equals 17 residues. V dropped 1 base and J dropped 6 bases, with 18 bases sitting between them.

The V and J genes are TRBV5-1 and TRBJ1-2; a weak D match, TRBD1 (5 bases). Trimming stripped 1 base from V and 3 bases from J, with 7 bases between. The length of the CDR3 is 13 residues. Germline lookup yields CDR1 SGHRS and CDR2 YFSETQ. CDR3 nucleotides: TGCGCCAGCAGCTTGTCGGGGGACTATGGCTACACCTTC. As protein: CASSLSGDYGYTF.

This clonotype was observed at least ten times. The chain has TRBV28 and TRBJ2-3; TRBD2 matches 12 bases. The length of the CDR3 is 15 residues. The trim removed 3 bases at V and 4 bases at J, leaving 2 bases unmatched. Looked up from germline, CDR1 is MDHEN and CDR2 is SYDVKM. This CDR3 is CASSLTSGSSDTQYF. CDR3 coding DNA: TGTGCCAGCAGTTTGACTAGCGGGAGCTCAGATACGCAGTATTTT.

This clonotype was seen a few times. The chain is built from TRBV6-2 or TRBV6-3 and TRBJ1-2, with TRBD1 identical over 9 bases. The germline V gene has CDR1 MNHEY and CDR2 SVGEGT. This CDR3 region has 16 residues. The junction had 13 bases not matched to a gene; V was cut back by 6 bases and J by 5 bases. The CDR3 loop reads CASSSNIGQGHYGYTF. In nucleotides, the CDR3 is TGTGCCAGCAGCTCGAATATCGGACAGGGGCATTATGGCTACACCTTC.

Points on this clonotype: A single base separates this from a much larger clone, so it may be a read error. This sequence joins TRBV7-2 and TRBJ2-4; D gene ambiguous. Trimming cost V 5 bases and J 9 bases, with 20 bases left between them. The CDR3 sequence is 15 residues long. In germline, CDR1 is SGHTA, CDR2 FQGNSA. The DNA for the CDR3 is TGTGCCAGCAGCCCGGGTCTTCCCACGGAAGGCATTCAGTACTTC. As protein: CASSPGLPTEGIQYF.

This clonotype was seen only once. Its ends do not fully match the called genes, so a read error is possible. This chain connects TRBV28 to TRBJ1-1, with D unresolved. Per the germline V gene, CDR1 is MDHEN and CDR2 is SYDVKM. This CDR3 has 11 residues. As DNA, the CDR3 is TGTGCCAGCAGTCACTCCCGACAAGCTTTCTTC. Translation gives CASSHSRQAFF. Supplemented by reference TRBV28 and TRBJ1-1, the full variable domain reads DVKVTQSSRYLVKRTGEKVFLECVQDMDHENMFWYRQDPGLGLRLIYFSYDVKMKEKGDIPEGYSVSREKKERFSLILESASTNQTSMYLCASSHSRQAFFGQGTRLTVV.

This clonotype was seen at least ten times. The chain is built from TRBV7-2 and TRBJ2-3; D call uncertain. CDR1 is SGHTA, CDR2 FQGNSA, per germline. V was clipped by 1 base and J by 4 bases, with 6 bases between them. The CDR3 extends over 13 amino acids. The CDR3 spells CASSLVSADTQYF. The DNA of the CDR3 is TGTGCCAGCAGCTTAGTCTCGGCAGATACGCAGTATTTT.

Note on this clonotype: A much more abundant neighbour one base away suggests this may be a read error. V gene TRBV7-9 combines with J gene TRBJ1-1; a possible D gene is TRBD1 (5 bases). V lost 1 base to trimming and J lost 7 bases, with 13 bases between them. Germline CDR1 is SEHNR and CDR2 is FQNEAQ (reference sequence). This CDR3 contains 14 residues. CDR3 loop: CASSLGRVGDEAFF. The CDR3 region has the DNA TGTGCCAGCAGCTTAGGCAGGGTTGGGGATGAAGCTTTCTTT.